The 5 T cell receptor beta chains below all came from one sample that was sequenced in a study of CD8+CD57+ T cells in acquired aplastic anemia. CD8+CD57+ cell expansion, shown by flow cytometry, had occurred in the patients selected for sequencing. It was genomic DNA that served as the template for profiling TCR beta VDJ and CDR3. TCRdb ran MiXCR on the reads and lists one entry per CDR3 protein. This sample has around 130,000 distinct CDR3 sequences, with under 60% found just once. The specimen sequenced was sorted CD4+, CD8+, or CD8+CD57+ T cells (not recorded which) from PBMCs. The receptors were gathered from a human donor with aplastic anemia.

This clonotype was picked up one time. J is TRBJ2-7 and V is TRBV20-1; D might be TRBD2 (6 bases). The germline CDR1 and CDR2 sequences are DFQATT and SNEGSKA (reference sequence). The CDR3 is made up of 11 amino acids. CDR3 amino acids: CLVGGVDEQYF. CDR3 DNA sequence: TGCCTTGTCGGAGGGGTCGACGAGCAGTACTTC.

This sequence joins TRBV4-1 and TRBJ2-1; TRBD1 might be the D (5 bases). The CDR3 has 11 amino acids. Germline V gene lookup returns CDR1 MGHRA and CDR2 YSYEKL. Trimming pared 1 base from V and 15 bases from J, leaving 10 bases between. CDR3 in amino acids: CASSQGQLAFF. The CDR3 DNA follows: TGCGCCAGCAGCCAAGGACAGCTCGCGTTCTTC.

The chain links TRBV24-1 to TRBJ1-1; D uncertain. CDR3 size: 14 residues. Trimming shortened V by 3 bases and J by 2 bases, and 9 bases separated the two germline ends. CDR1 and CDR2 from the germline V gene are KGHDR and SFDVKD. DNA of the CDR3: TGTGCCACCAGTGATGACGGCGGTAACACTGAAGCTTTCTTT. Translation: CATSDDGGNTEAFF.

Ten or more counts support this clonotype. The chain links TRBV3-1 to TRBJ1-2; possibly TRBD1 for D (6 bases). V shed 1 base and J shed 4 bases, with 10 bases lying between them. The germline CDR1 and CDR2 sequences are LGHDT and YNNKEL (reference sequence). The CDR3 spans 14 residues. CDR3 DNA sequence: TGTGCCAGCAGCCAAGCAAGCAGGGGCTATGGCTACACCTTC. Its translation is CASSQASRGYGYTF.

This clonotype has a handful of counts. This sequence joins TRBV2 and TRBJ1-6; 10 bases align to TRBD1. Germline values: CDR1 SNHLY, CDR2 FYNNEI. The CDR3 consists of 14 residues. J lost 7 bases, V lost 3 bases, and 0 bases had no gene match. The DNA for the CDR3 is TGTGCCAGCAGTGAGGGACAGGGGAATTCACCCCTCCACTTT. Amino acids: CASSEGQGNSPLHF.